The 9 T cell receptor beta chains listed next were all sequenced from one sample in a study of shared clonotypes between healthy human individuals. Assay used: immunoSEQ multiplex PCR; TCRdb lists only in-frame clones, some missing. The sample includes 730,000 or so clones, approximately 79% seen only once; the top ten take around 1.8%. The sample consisted of memory CD4+ T cells sorted from blood. The subset is: CD45RA-negative fraction. Every receptor here comes from a woman aged 25 to 45 in good health.

The chain has TRBV19 and TRBJ2-1; D tentatively reads TRBD1 or TRBD2 (5 bases each). The V gene lost 7 bases and the J gene lost 0 bases, with 16 bases spanning the gap. This CDR3 has 16 amino acids. Germline CDR1 LNHDA, CDR2 SQIVND (reference sequence). CDR3 DNA: TGTGCCAGTACCATTGAGGGGAAAGGCTCCTACAATGAGCAGTTCTTC. This gives the protein CASTIEGKGSYNEQFF.

This clone was seen more than once but under ten times. The CDR3 DNA reads TGTGCCAGCAGCACCGTGAGGGGCTCCTACGAGCAGTACTTC. Protein: CASSTVRGSYEQYF. The rearrangement joins TRBV7-2 to TRBJ2-7; perhaps D is TRBD1 or TRBD2 (5 bases each). From germline, CDR1 is SGHTA and CDR2 FQGNSA. Trimming took off 5 bases at V and 0 bases at J, with 11 bases between the two ends. The length of the CDR3 is 14 residues.

This sequence joins TRBV10-1 and TRBJ1-1; D gene ambiguous. Germline assignment: CDR1 WNHNN and CDR2 SYGVQD (reference sequence). The CDR3 totals 14 residues. Trimming pared 5 bases from V and 6 bases from J, leaving 16 bases between. The CDR3 sequence is CASSQAYTGSEAFF. As DNA, the CDR3 is TGCGCCAGCAGTCAGGCCTATACGGGATCTGAAGCTTTCTTT.

V usage is TRBV7-8 and J usage is TRBJ2-7; D is perhaps TRBD2 (5 bases). The V end lost 3 bases, the J end lost 2 bases, and 11 bases lay between the germline ends. CDR1 and CDR2 from the germline V gene are SGHVS and FQNEAQ. The CDR3 has 14 amino acids. Here the CDR3 reads CASSLRTHPYEQYF. For the CDR3, the DNA is TGTGCCAGCAGCTTGCGGACTCACCCCTACGAGCAGTACTTC.

This clone appeared a single time. This rearrangement joins TRBV28 to TRBJ1-4; D unresolved. This CDR3 is built from 16 residues. Germline V gene sequence: CDR1 MDHEN, CDR2 SYDVKM. The V and J ends lost 5 bases and 0 bases respectively, with 13 bases between them. CDR3 nucleotide sequence: TGTGCCAGCAGTCTTGGGGTATCGGCAACTAATGAAAAACTGTTTTTT. Its translation is CASSLGVSATNEKLFF.

This clone was seen only once. The chain uses TRBV14 and TRBJ2-5, with D possibly being TRBD1 (5 bases). Germline CDR1 and CDR2: SGHDN and FVKESK. The CDR3 consists of 16 residues. Trimming removed 1 base at V and 3 bases at J, with 15 bases between. In DNA form, the CDR3 reads TGTGCCAGCAGCCAAGCCAGGGTCTCTGGGAAAGAGACCCAGTACTTC. Translating it yields CASSQARVSGKETQYF.

The J gene is TRBJ1-1, the V gene TRBV5-4, with D perhaps matching TRBD1 (5 bases). Germline V gene data show CDR1 as SGHNT and CDR2 as YYREEE (reference sequence). The CDR3 covers 15 residues. The ends were cut back, 0 bases at V and 11 bases at J, with 20 bases in the middle. DNA of the CDR3: TGTGCCAGCAGCTTGGACTGGGAAGGGACGAGCGTGGCTTTCTTT. It yields the protein CASSLDWEGTSVAFF.

The chain recombines TRBV7-6 with TRBJ1-3; D is possibly TRBD1 (5 bases). V was shortened by 5 bases and J by 3 bases, with 17 bases between the two germline ends. The germline V gene has CDR1 SGHVS and CDR2 FNYEAQ. This CDR3 comprises 16 residues. The chain's CDR3 is CASSTPLRDNGNTIYF. The CDR3 DNA reads TGTGCCAGCAGCACTCCCCTCAGGGATAATGGAAACACCATATATTTT.

This clone has a handful of counts. The chain links TRBV28 to TRBJ2-7; TRBD1 matches at 9 bases. After removal of 6 bases from V and 0 bases from J, the junction contained 3 bases not matched to a gene. This CDR3 comprises 14 residues. Germline V gene data show CDR1 as MDHEN and CDR2 as SYDVKM. CDR3 amino acids: CASRRTGASYEQYF. CDR3 in DNA: TGTGCCAGCAGGAGGACAGGGGCCTCCTACGAGCAGTACTTC.